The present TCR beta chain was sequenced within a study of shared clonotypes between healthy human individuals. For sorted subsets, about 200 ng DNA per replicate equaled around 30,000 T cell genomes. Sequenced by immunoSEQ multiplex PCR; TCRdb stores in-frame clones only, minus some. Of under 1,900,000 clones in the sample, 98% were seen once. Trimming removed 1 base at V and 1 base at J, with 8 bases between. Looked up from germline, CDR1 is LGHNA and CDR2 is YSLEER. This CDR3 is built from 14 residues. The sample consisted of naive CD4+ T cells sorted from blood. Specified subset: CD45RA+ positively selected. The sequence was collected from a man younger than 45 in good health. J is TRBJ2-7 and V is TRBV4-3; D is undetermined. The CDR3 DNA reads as TGCGCCAGCAGCCAAGGCGCCAGGTCCTACGAGCAGTACTTC. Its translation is CASSQGARSYEQYF.